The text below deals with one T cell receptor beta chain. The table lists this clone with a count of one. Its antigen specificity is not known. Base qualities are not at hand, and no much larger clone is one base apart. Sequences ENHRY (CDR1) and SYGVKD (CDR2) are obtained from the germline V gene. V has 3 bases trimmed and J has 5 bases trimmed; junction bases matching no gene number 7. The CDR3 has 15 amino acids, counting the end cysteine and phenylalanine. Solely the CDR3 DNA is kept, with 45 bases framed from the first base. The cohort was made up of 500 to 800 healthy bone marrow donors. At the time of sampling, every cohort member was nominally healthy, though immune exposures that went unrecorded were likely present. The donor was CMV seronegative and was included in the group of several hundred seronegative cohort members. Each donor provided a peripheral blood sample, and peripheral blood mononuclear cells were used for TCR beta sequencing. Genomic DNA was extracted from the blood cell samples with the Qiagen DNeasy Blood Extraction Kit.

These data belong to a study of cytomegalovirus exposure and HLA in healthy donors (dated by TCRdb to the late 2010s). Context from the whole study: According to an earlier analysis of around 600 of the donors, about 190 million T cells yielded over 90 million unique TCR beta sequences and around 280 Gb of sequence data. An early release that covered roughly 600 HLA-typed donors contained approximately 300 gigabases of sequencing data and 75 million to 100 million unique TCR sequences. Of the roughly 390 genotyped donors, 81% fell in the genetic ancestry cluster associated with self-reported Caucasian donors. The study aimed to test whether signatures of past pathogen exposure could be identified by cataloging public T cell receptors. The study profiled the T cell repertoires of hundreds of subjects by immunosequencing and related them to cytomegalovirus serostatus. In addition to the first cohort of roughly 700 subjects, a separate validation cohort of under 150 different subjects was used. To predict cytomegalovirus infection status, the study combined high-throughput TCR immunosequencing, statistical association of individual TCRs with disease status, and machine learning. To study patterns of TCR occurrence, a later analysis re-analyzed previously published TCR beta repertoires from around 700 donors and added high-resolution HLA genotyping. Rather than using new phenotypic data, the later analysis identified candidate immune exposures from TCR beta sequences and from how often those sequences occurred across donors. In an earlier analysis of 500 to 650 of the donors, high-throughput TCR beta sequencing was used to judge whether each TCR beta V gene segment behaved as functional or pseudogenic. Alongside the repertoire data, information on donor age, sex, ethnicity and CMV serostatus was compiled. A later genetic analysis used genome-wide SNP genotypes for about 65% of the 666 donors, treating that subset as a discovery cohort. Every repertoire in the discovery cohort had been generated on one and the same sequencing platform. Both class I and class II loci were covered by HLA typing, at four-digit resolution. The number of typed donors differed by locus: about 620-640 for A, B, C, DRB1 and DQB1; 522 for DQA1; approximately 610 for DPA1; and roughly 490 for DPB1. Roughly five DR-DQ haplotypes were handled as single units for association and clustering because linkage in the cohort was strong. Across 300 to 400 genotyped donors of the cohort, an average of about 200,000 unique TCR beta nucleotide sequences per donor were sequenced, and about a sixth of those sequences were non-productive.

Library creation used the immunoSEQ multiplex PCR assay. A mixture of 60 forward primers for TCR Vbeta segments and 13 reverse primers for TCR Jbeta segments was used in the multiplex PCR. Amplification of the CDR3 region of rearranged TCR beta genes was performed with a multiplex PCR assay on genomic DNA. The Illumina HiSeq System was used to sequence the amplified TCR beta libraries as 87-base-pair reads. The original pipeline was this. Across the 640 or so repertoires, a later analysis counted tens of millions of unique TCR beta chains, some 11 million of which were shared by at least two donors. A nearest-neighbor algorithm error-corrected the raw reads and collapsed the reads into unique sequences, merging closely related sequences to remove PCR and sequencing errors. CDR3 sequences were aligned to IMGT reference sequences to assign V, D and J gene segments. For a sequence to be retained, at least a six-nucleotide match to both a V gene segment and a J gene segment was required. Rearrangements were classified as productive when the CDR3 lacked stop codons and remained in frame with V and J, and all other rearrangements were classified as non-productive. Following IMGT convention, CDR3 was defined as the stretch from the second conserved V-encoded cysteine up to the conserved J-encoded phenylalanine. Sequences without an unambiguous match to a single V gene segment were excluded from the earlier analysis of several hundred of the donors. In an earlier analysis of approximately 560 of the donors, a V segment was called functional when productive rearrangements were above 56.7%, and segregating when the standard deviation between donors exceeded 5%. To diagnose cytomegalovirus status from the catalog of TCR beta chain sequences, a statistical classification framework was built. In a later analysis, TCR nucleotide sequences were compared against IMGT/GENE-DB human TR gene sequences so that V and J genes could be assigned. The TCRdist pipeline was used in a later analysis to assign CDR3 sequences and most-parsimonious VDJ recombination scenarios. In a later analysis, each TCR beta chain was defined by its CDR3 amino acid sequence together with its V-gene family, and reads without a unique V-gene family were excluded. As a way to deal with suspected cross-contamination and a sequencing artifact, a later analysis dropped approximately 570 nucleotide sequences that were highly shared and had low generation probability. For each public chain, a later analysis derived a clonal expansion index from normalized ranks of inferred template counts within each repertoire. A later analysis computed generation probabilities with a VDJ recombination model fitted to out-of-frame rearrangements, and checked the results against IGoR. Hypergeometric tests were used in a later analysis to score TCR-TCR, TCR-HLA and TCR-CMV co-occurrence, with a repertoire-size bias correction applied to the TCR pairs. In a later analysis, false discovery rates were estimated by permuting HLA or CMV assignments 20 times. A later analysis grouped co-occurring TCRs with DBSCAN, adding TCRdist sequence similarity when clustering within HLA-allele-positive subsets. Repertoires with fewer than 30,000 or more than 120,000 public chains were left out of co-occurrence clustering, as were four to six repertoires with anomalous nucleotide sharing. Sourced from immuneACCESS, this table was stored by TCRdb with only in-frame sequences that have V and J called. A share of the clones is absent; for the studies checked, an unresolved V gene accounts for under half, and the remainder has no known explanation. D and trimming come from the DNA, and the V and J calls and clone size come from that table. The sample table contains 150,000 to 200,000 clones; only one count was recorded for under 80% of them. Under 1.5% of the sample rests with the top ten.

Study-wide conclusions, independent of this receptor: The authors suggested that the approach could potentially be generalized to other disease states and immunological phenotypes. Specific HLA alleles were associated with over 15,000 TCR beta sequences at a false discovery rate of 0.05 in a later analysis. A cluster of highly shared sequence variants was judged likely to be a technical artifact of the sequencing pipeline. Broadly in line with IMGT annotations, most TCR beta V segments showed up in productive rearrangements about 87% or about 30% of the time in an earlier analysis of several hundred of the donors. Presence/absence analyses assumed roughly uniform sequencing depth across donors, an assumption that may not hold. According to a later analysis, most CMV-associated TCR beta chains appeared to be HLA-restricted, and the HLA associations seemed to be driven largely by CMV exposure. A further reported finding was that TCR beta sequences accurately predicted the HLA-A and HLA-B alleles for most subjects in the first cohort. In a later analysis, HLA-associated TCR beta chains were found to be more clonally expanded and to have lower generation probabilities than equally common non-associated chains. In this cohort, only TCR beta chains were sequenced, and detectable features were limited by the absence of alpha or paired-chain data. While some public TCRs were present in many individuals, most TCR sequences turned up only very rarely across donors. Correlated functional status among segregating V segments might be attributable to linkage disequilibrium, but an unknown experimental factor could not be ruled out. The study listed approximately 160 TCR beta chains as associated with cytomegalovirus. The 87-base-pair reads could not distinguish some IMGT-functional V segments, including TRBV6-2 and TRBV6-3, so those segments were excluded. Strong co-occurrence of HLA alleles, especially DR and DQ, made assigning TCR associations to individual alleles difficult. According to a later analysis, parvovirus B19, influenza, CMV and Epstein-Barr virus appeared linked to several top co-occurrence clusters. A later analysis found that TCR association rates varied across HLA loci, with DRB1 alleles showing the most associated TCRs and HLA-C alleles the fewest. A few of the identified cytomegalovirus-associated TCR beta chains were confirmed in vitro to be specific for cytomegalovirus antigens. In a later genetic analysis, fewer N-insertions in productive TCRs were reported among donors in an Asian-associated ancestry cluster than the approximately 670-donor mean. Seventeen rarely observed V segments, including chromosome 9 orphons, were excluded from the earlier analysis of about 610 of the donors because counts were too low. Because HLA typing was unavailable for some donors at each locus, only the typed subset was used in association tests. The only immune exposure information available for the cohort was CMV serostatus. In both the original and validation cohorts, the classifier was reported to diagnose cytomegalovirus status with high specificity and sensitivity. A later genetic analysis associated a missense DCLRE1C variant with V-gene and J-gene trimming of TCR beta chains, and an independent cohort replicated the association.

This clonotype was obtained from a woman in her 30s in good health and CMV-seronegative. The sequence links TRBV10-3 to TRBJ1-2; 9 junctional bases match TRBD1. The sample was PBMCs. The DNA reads TGTGCCATCAGTGAAGGGGGACAGGGAGCTTATGGCTACACCTTC. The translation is CAISEGGQGAYGYTF.